The TCR beta chain described here comes from a study of cytomegalovirus exposure and HLA in healthy donors. This clone has only a few counts. PCR used 60 Vbeta primers and 13 Jbeta primers. The table came from immunoSEQ multiplex PCR; TCRdb's copy has only in-frame clones and leaves some out. The data show 200,000 or so clones, approximately 85% seen once. This CDR3 has 14 residues. Germline V gives CDR1 MNHNY, CDR2 SVGAGI (reference sequence). With V trimmed by 6 bases and J by 1 base, 4 bases remained unmatched. The sequencing input was PBMCs. The sequence was collected from a woman in her thirties or forties in good health and CMV-seronegative. The chain recombines TRBV6-6 with TRBJ1-1; 8 bases agree with TRBD1. This CDR3 reads CASSDRGSNTEAFF. DNA for the CDR3: TGTGCCAGCAGCGACAGGGGTTCGAACACTGAAGCTTTCTTT.